This T cell receptor beta chain was profiled in a study of spatial heterogeneity in lung cancer. Overall study: A T cell module score from matched bulk RNA-seq correlated strongly with TCR transcript counts in tumor regions. Study results and limitations: Tumor mutation count correlated with how many alpha and beta TCRs expanded intratumorally.

To note about this clonotype: The antigen remains undetermined.

Documented time point: sample taken at primary tumor resection. Just over 70 TRACERx patients with early, untreated non-small cell lung cancer donated samples. Whole RNA came from tumor, nontumor lung or frozen PBMC and was sequenced without being sorted. Germline assignment: CDR1 SGHRS and CDR2 YFSETQ. The CDR3 covers 15 residues. V was trimmed by 0 bases and J by 3 bases, leaving 13 bases between them. In the library, each TCR cDNA molecule bore its own unique molecular identifier. TCRdb re-analysed the 5' RACE reads in MiXCR, keeping a single row per CDR3 protein. The table records approximately 7,000 distinct CDR3 sequences, 3% to 4% of them present only once.

The sequence came from a male donor with early-stage non-small cell lung cancer. V usage is TRBV5-1 and J usage is TRBJ2-7; D might be TRBD2 (7 bases). Specimen: lung tumor tissue, collected at surgery. CDR3 DNA: TGCGCCAGCAGCTTGGATGGCGGGGGACACTACGAGCAGTACTTC. Residues: CASSLDGGGHYEQYF.